This T cell receptor (beta chain) was sequenced during a study of T cells in localized non-small cell lung cancer. Study results and caveats: Elevated blood T cell density was associated with longer overall survival. A median of around 60 clones ranked among the top 100 in tumor appeared in adjacent lung. Only one tumor region went through sequencing, so heterogeneity may still be there.

Only in-frame clones appear in the TCRdb table, and some are missing; sequencing was by immunoSEQ multiplex PCR. The sample includes some 12,000 clones, 85% of them seen just once. This CDR3 has 14 residues. The J segment lost 2 bases and the V segment lost 6 bases, leaving 9 bases of the junction unmatched. The germline V gene has CDR1 SQVTM and CDR2 ANQGSEA. This clone has a handful of counts. Its antigen is undetermined. This rearrangement joins TRBV29-1 to TRBJ1-1; 7 nucleotides match TRBD1. This TCR was sampled from a male donor older than 55 with stage III lung adenocarcinoma. The sample consisted of peripheral blood, taken before any cancer treatment. The CDR3 is CSVQAGQANTEAFF. DNA for the CDR3: TGCAGCGTCCAAGCTGGACAGGCAAACACTGAAGCTTTCTTT.